This T cell receptor beta chain was observed in a study of blood T cell repertoires in COVID-19. The overall study: Some COVID-19 samples were acute and others convalescent; all came from the United States, Italy and Spain. Nucleic acid was either cDNA or gDNA, and it came from T cells, B-cell-depleted T cells, or PBMCs.

As handled by the study authors: Amplification from reference gene primers served as the basis for estimated nucleated cell counts. Method: immunoSEQ multiplex PCR; TCRdb's copy keeps in-frame clones and lacks some. The D gene and trimming were derived from the DNA, and the V and J assignments and clone size from that table. The profile covers a few hundred thousand clones, with 85% to 90% appearing a single time and roughly 0.8% taken by the ten largest. This CDR3 spans 14 amino acids. Germline V gene sequence: CDR1 GTSNPN, CDR2 SVGIG (reference sequence). The V end lost 3 bases, the J end lost 6 bases, and 12 bases lay between the germline ends.

The chain joins TRBV30 to TRBJ1-6; weak D call: TRBD1 (6 bases). The source is a man younger than 40 with acute or convalescent COVID-19. Sample: peripheral blood. CDR3 sequence: CAWSEGQLNSPLHF. The CDR3 DNA follows: TGTGCCTGGAGCGAAGGACAGCTTAATTCACCCCTCCACTTT.